These T cell receptor beta chains were read from a single sample in a study of blood T cell repertoires in COVID-19. Some clones are missing from TCRdb's copy, which holds only in-frame ones; the method was immunoSEQ multiplex PCR. The table has under 450,000 clones, around 87% seen once. Sequencing was done on a sample of PBMCs or T cells enriched from blood (not recorded which). These receptors all come from a man younger than 40 who had recovered from COVID-19. CDR3s include the opening cysteine and the closing phenylalanine or tryptophan. D genes are given only for firm matches. Rows may omit the clone size; those that give it use once, few, many or a size class.

cdr3_aa: CASSFERREQYF
cdr3_nt: TGTGCCAGCAGCTTCGAGCGGCGGGAGCAGTACTTC
d_call: .
v_call: TRBV7-9
j_call: TRBJ2-7
clone_size: .

cdr3_aa: CASRADRGYEKLFF
cdr3_nt: TGTGCCAGCAGGGCAGACAGGGGATACGAAAAACTGTTTTTT
d_call: TRBD1
v_call: TRBV2
j_call: TRBJ1-4
clone_size: .

cdr3_aa: CATSDRTHHEQFF
cdr3_nt: TGCGCCACTTCGGACAGGACCCACCATGAGCAGTTCTTC
d_call: TRBD1
v_call: TRBV10-1
j_call: TRBJ2-1
clone_size: .

cdr3_aa: CASSVDREYGYTF
cdr3_nt: TGTGCCAGCAGTGTGGACAGGGAGTACGGCTACACCTTC
d_call: TRBD1
v_call: TRBV2
j_call: TRBJ1-2
clone_size: .

cdr3_aa: CASSSEGVIQYF
cdr3_nt: TGTGCCAGCAGTTCCGAGGGAGTCATTCAGTACTTC
d_call: .
v_call: TRBV6-5
j_call: TRBJ2-4
clone_size: .

cdr3_aa: CAWSQGQAANQPQHF
cdr3_nt: TGTGCCTGGAGTCAGGGACAGGCGGCAAATCAGCCCCAGCATTTT
d_call: TRBD1
v_call: TRBV30
j_call: TRBJ1-5
clone_size: .

cdr3_aa: CASSLGRQGGYTF
cdr3_nt: TGTGCCAGCAGCTTAGGAAGACAGGGAGGCTACACCTTC
d_call: TRBD1
v_call: TRBV7-8
j_call: TRBJ1-2
clone_size: .

cdr3_aa: CASSLDSMNNEQFF
cdr3_nt: TGTGCCAGCAGCTTAGACTCGATGAACAATGAGCAGTTCTTC
d_call: .
v_call: TRBV7-9
j_call: TRBJ2-1
clone_size: .

cdr3_aa: CASSTPGAGANVLTF
cdr3_nt: TGTGCCAGCAGTACCCCGGGGGCTGGGGCCAACGTCCTGACTTTC
d_call: .
v_call: TRBV27
j_call: TRBJ2-6
clone_size: .

cdr3_aa: CASSQGVAGYTF
cdr3_nt: TGTGCCAGCAGCCAAGGGGTCGCTGGCTACACCTTC
d_call: .
v_call: TRBV6-5
j_call: TRBJ1-2
clone_size: once

cdr3_aa: CASSPTIFGETQYF
cdr3_nt: TGTGCCAGCAGCCCTACGATCTTCGGGGAGACCCAGTACTTC
d_call: .
v_call: TRBV5-6
j_call: TRBJ2-5
clone_size: .

cdr3_aa: CASSFFDQPQHF
cdr3_nt: TGTGCCAGCAGCTTCTTTGATCAGCCCCAGCATTTT
d_call: .
v_call: TRBV7-2
j_call: TRBJ1-5
clone_size: once

cdr3_aa: CASSFGTSTLYEQYF
cdr3_nt: TGTGCCAGCAGCTTTGGGACTAGCACTCTTTACGAGCAGTACTTC
d_call: TRBD2
v_call: TRBV7-6
j_call: TRBJ2-7
clone_size: .

cdr3_aa: CASMGTSRLVDTQYF
cdr3_nt: TGTGCCAGCATGGGGACTAGTCGGTTGGTAGATACGCAGTATTTT
d_call: TRBD2
v_call: TRBV6-5
j_call: TRBJ2-3
clone_size: .

cdr3_aa: CASSPAAGANGDEQFF
cdr3_nt: TGTGCCAGCAGCCCAGCTGCGGGGGCAAACGGAGATGAGCAGTTCTTC
d_call: .
v_call: TRBV7-3
j_call: TRBJ2-1
clone_size: .

cdr3_aa: CASSPLRGEETQYF
cdr3_nt: TGTGCCAGCTCACCACTTCGCGGGGAAGAGACCCAGTACTTC
d_call: .
v_call: TRBV18
j_call: TRBJ2-5
clone_size: .

cdr3_aa: CASSQGRDLSPLHF
cdr3_nt: TGTGCCAGCAGCCAGGGTAGGGACTTGTCACCCCTCCACTTT
d_call: .
v_call: TRBV14
j_call: TRBJ1-6
clone_size: .

cdr3_aa: CASSRAMNTEAFF
cdr3_nt: TGTGCCAGCAGCCGCGCGATGAACACTGAAGCTTTCTTT
d_call: .
v_call: TRBV5-5
j_call: TRBJ1-1
clone_size: .

cdr3_aa: CASSELIGTGGNYGYTF
cdr3_nt: TGTGCCAGCAGTGAGCTGATCGGGACAGGGGGGAACTATGGCTACACCTTC
d_call: TRBD1
v_call: TRBV6-1
j_call: TRBJ1-2
clone_size: .

cdr3_aa: CASSVVSGGSSTDTQYF
cdr3_nt: TGTGCCAGCAGTGTGGTTAGCGGGGGTTCTAGCACAGATACGCAGTATTTT
d_call: TRBD2
v_call: TRBV2
j_call: TRBJ2-3
clone_size: .

cdr3_aa: CASSLGGGGVGGAFF
cdr3_nt: TGTGCCAGCAGCCTCGGGGGAGGGGGTGTTGGCGGAGCTTTCTTT
d_call: .
v_call: TRBV27
j_call: TRBJ1-1
clone_size: .

cdr3_aa: CASKTSREGTEAFF
cdr3_nt: TGTGCCAGCAAGACGTCGAGGGAGGGTACTGAAGCTTTCTTT
d_call: .
v_call: TRBV27
j_call: TRBJ1-1
clone_size: few

cdr3_aa: CATSRDAGLVVDTQYF
cdr3_nt: TGTGCCACCAGCAGAGATGCCGGACTAGTGGTGGATACGCAGTATTTT
d_call: TRBD2
v_call: TRBV15
j_call: TRBJ2-3
clone_size: .

cdr3_aa: CASSQGTGVWTGELFF
cdr3_nt: TGCGCCAGCAGCCAAGGGACAGGGGTATGGACCGGGGAGCTGTTTTTT
d_call: TRBD1
v_call: TRBV5-1
j_call: TRBJ2-2
clone_size: .

cdr3_aa: CASSLRTSGVHEQYF
cdr3_nt: TGTGCCAGCAGCCTTCGGACTAGCGGGGTCCACGAGCAGTACTTC
d_call: .
v_call: TRBV21-1
j_call: TRBJ2-7
clone_size: .

cdr3_aa: CSVEDPRRGSYNEQFF
cdr3_nt: TGCAGCGTTGAAGATCCCCGCAGGGGGTCCTACAATGAGCAGTTCTTC
d_call: TRBD1
v_call: TRBV29-1
j_call: TRBJ2-1
clone_size: .

cdr3_aa: CASSPASGTQYF
cdr3_nt: TGTGCCAGCAGTCCTGCTAGCGGTACGCAGTATTTT
d_call: TRBD2
v_call: TRBV6-5
j_call: TRBJ2-3
clone_size: .

cdr3_aa: CASSLEAGNNSPLHF
cdr3_nt: TGTGCCAGCAGCTTAGAAGCAGGAAATAATTCACCCCTCCACTTT
d_call: .
v_call: TRBV11-2
j_call: TRBJ1-6
clone_size: .

cdr3_aa: CASRTGNYGYTF
cdr3_nt: TGTGCCAGCAGGACAGGGAACTATGGCTACACCTTC
d_call: TRBD1
v_call: TRBV6-5
j_call: TRBJ1-2
clone_size: few

cdr3_aa: CAWSLGQGYGYTF
cdr3_nt: TGTGCCTGGAGTCTCGGACAGGGTTATGGCTACACCTTC
d_call: TRBD1
v_call: TRBV30
j_call: TRBJ1-2
clone_size: .

cdr3_aa: CASSLRGASTDTQYF
cdr3_nt: TGTGCCAGCAGCCTCAGGGGAGCTAGCACAGATACGCAGTATTTT
d_call: .
v_call: TRBV7-9
j_call: TRBJ2-3
clone_size: .

cdr3_aa: CAISDFGGAGEKLFF
cdr3_nt: TGTGCCATCAGTGACTTTGGGGGGGCCGGTGAAAAACTGTTTTTT
d_call: .
v_call: TRBV10-3
j_call: TRBJ1-4
clone_size: .

cdr3_aa: CASSPAGVNTEAFF
cdr3_nt: TGTGCCAGCAGTCCCGCAGGGGTCAACACTGAAGCTTTCTTT
d_call: .
v_call: TRBV6-5
j_call: TRBJ1-1
clone_size: once

cdr3_aa: CASSLGRLYEQYF
cdr3_nt: TGCGCCAGCAGCTTAGGCAGACTCTACGAGCAGTACTTC
d_call: .
v_call: TRBV5-1
j_call: TRBJ2-7
clone_size: .

cdr3_aa: CASSGEGQRGTNEQFF
cdr3_nt: TGTGCCAGCAGTGGAGAGGGCCAGCGGGGGACTAATGAGCAGTTCTTC
d_call: TRBD2
v_call: TRBV6-4
j_call: TRBJ2-1
clone_size: once

cdr3_aa: CASRGAGTLNTGELFF
cdr3_nt: TGTGCCAGCAGGGGAGCCGGGACACTGAACACCGGGGAGCTGTTTTTT
d_call: .
v_call: TRBV5-5
j_call: TRBJ2-2
clone_size: .

cdr3_aa: CASSPDSYEQYF
cdr3_nt: TGTGCCAGCAGCCCGGACAGCTACGAGCAGTACTTC
d_call: .
v_call: TRBV12-3/TRBV12-4
j_call: TRBJ2-7
clone_size: .

cdr3_aa: CASSYREGINTEAFF
cdr3_nt: TGTGCCAGCAGCTACCGGGAGGGGATTAACACTGAAGCTTTCTTT
d_call: .
v_call: TRBV13
j_call: TRBJ1-1
clone_size: .

cdr3_aa: CASSLTQAPANYGYTF
cdr3_nt: TGTGCCAGCAGCTTAACGCAGGCCCCAGCTAACTATGGCTACACCTTC
d_call: .
v_call: TRBV7-3
j_call: TRBJ1-2
clone_size: once

cdr3_aa: CASSFLDRDVMNTEAFF
cdr3_nt: TGTGCCAGCAGCTTCTTAGACAGGGATGTCATGAACACTGAAGCTTTCTTT
d_call: TRBD1
v_call: TRBV5-6
j_call: TRBJ1-1
clone_size: .

cdr3_aa: CASSTRGGQPQHF
cdr3_nt: TGTGCCAGCAGTACCAGGGGCGGGCAGCCCCAGCATTTT
d_call: .
v_call: TRBV6-5
j_call: TRBJ1-5
clone_size: .

cdr3_aa: CASSDGQASGTQYF
cdr3_nt: TGCGCCAGCAGCGACGGACAGGCGTCAGGTACGCAGTATTTT
d_call: TRBD1
v_call: TRBV5-1
j_call: TRBJ2-3
clone_size: .

cdr3_aa: CASSSPGASYYEQYF
cdr3_nt: TGTGCCAGCAGTTCCCCAGGGGCGTCCTACTACGAGCAGTACTTC
d_call: .
v_call: TRBV27
j_call: TRBJ2-7
clone_size: .

cdr3_aa: CASSSSLNTGELFF
cdr3_nt: TGTGCCAGCAGCTCGTCACTGAACACCGGGGAGCTGTTTTTT
d_call: .
v_call: TRBV7-9
j_call: TRBJ2-2
clone_size: .

cdr3_aa: CSVEVWLAGGLETQYF
cdr3_nt: TGCAGCGTTGAAGTCTGGCTAGCGGGGGGCTTAGAGACCCAGTACTTC
d_call: TRBD2
v_call: TRBV29-1
j_call: TRBJ2-5
clone_size: .

cdr3_aa: CASSLNSRNTIYF
cdr3_nt: TGTGCCAGCAGCTTAAACAGCCGGAACACCATATATTTT
d_call: .
v_call: TRBV7-8
j_call: TRBJ1-3
clone_size: .

cdr3_aa: CASSQAGFGGYTF
cdr3_nt: TGTGCCAGCAGCCAAGCAGGGTTTGGGGGCTACACCTTC
d_call: .
v_call: TRBV3-1/TRBV3-2
j_call: TRBJ1-2
clone_size: .

cdr3_aa: CASSTQGATEAFF
cdr3_nt: TGTGCCAGCAGCACACAGGGGGCCACTGAAGCTTTCTTT
d_call: TRBD1
v_call: TRBV3-1/TRBV3-2
j_call: TRBJ1-1
clone_size: .

cdr3_aa: CASSYSPRNQPQHF
cdr3_nt: TGTGCCAGCAGTTACTCCCCCCGGAATCAGCCCCAGCATTTT
d_call: .
v_call: TRBV6-5
j_call: TRBJ1-5
clone_size: once

cdr3_aa: CASSDHSPGNTFF
cdr3_nt: TGCGCCAGCAGTGACCACAGCCCCGGGAACACTTTCTTT
d_call: .
v_call: TRBV10-1
j_call: TRBJ1-1
clone_size: .

cdr3_aa: CASSDSNTGGYTF
cdr3_nt: TGTGCCAGCAGTGACTCGAATACAGGGGGCTACACCTTC
d_call: .
v_call: TRBV6-4
j_call: TRBJ1-2
clone_size: once

cdr3_aa: CASSHRVTGGYGYTF
cdr3_nt: TGTGCCAGCAGCCACAGAGTGACAGGGGGCTATGGCTACACCTTC
d_call: TRBD1
v_call: TRBV5-4
j_call: TRBJ1-2
clone_size: .

cdr3_aa: CASSVDRDSINYGYTF
cdr3_nt: TGTGCCAGCAGCGTAGACAGGGACAGCATTAACTATGGCTACACCTTC
d_call: TRBD1
v_call: TRBV9
j_call: TRBJ1-2
clone_size: once

cdr3_aa: CASSLQRDTYEQYF
cdr3_nt: TGTGCCAGCAGCTTACAACGGGACACCTACGAGCAGTACTTC
d_call: .
v_call: TRBV5-6
j_call: TRBJ2-7
clone_size: .

cdr3_aa: CASSPTQSREKLFF
cdr3_nt: TGTGCCAGTAGTCCGACACAATCACGGGAAAAACTGTTTTTT
d_call: .
v_call: TRBV19
j_call: TRBJ1-4
clone_size: .